These T cell receptor beta chains were read from a single sample in a study of blood T cell repertoires in COVID-19. TCRdb's table, derived via immunoSEQ multiplex PCR, lists solely in-frame clones and lacks some. The data hold a few hundred thousand clones, with approximately 93% observed a single time. Sequenced: PBMCs or T cells enriched from blood (not recorded which). These receptors were obtained from a woman aged 40-49 years who had been exposed to COVID-19. CDR3s include the opening cysteine and the closing phenylalanine or tryptophan. Each record gives: J gene, V gene, D gene, clone size, CDR3 protein, CDR3 DNA. A D gene is named only where the DNA matches it firmly. Clone size, where shown, is once, few, many, or a class for clones that have expanded.

j_call: TRBJ2-1; v_call: TRBV19; d_call: .; clone_size: .; cdr3_aa: CASSIGGTSGPNEQFF; cdr3_nt: TGTGCCAGTAGTATAGGTGGGACTTCAGGGCCAAATGAGCAGTTCTTC
j_call: TRBJ1-5; v_call: TRBV11-3; d_call: .; clone_size: few; cdr3_aa: CASSSRLGQPQHF; cdr3_nt: TGTGCCAGCAGCTCCCGCCTCGGGCAGCCCCAGCATTTT
j_call: TRBJ1-2; v_call: TRBV30; d_call: .; clone_size: .; cdr3_aa: CAWSVFGSGYTF; cdr3_nt: TGTGCCTGGAGTGTATTCGGGAGCGGCTACACCTTC
j_call: TRBJ1-5; v_call: TRBV19; d_call: TRBD1; clone_size: .; cdr3_aa: CASSIGQGNQPQHF; cdr3_nt: TGTGCCAGTAGTATTGGACAGGGGAATCAGCCCCAGCATTTT
j_call: TRBJ2-7; v_call: TRBV5-1; d_call: TRBD1; clone_size: .; cdr3_aa: CASSPEKAGTGYEQYF; cdr3_nt: TGCGCCAGCAGCCCGGAGAAAGCCGGGACAGGCTACGAGCAGTACTTC
j_call: TRBJ1-2; v_call: TRBV7-2; d_call: .; clone_size: .; cdr3_aa: CASSLRKAYNYGYTF; cdr3_nt: TGTGCCAGCAGCTTAAGAAAAGCTTATAACTATGGCTACACCTTC
j_call: TRBJ2-2; v_call: TRBV5-4; d_call: TRBD1; clone_size: few; cdr3_aa: CASSSGQVNTGELFF; cdr3_nt: TGTGCCAGCAGCTCGGGACAGGTGAACACCGGGGAGCTGTTTTTT
j_call: TRBJ1-1; v_call: TRBV19; d_call: TRBD1; clone_size: .; cdr3_aa: CATNRDSRVNTEAFF; cdr3_nt: TGTGCCACAAACCGGGACAGTCGGGTTAACACTGAAGCTTTCTTT
j_call: TRBJ1-4; v_call: TRBV7-9; d_call: .; clone_size: .; cdr3_aa: CASSLGDRIKHEKLFF; cdr3_nt: TGTGCCAGCAGCTTAGGAGACAGGATTAAACATGAAAAACTGTTTTTT
j_call: TRBJ1-1; v_call: TRBV11-3; d_call: .; clone_size: .; cdr3_aa: CASSLHQIGEAFF; cdr3_nt: TGTGCCAGCAGCTTACACCAGATAGGAGAGGCTTTCTTT
j_call: TRBJ1-1; v_call: TRBV7-9; d_call: .; clone_size: .; cdr3_aa: CASSYQRNTEAFF; cdr3_nt: TGTGCCAGCAGTTATCAGCGGAACACTGAAGCTTTCTTT
j_call: TRBJ1-2; v_call: TRBV10-3; d_call: TRBD1; clone_size: .; cdr3_aa: CAISESGTAYGYTF; cdr3_nt: TGTGCCATCAGTGAGTCAGGGACAGCCTATGGCTACACCTTC
j_call: TRBJ2-7; v_call: TRBV5-1; d_call: TRBD1; clone_size: .; cdr3_aa: CASRRTGQGDHEQYF; cdr3_nt: TGCGCCAGCAGAAGGACGGGACAGGGTGACCACGAGCAGTACTTC
j_call: TRBJ1-2; v_call: TRBV6-1; d_call: TRBD1; clone_size: .; cdr3_aa: CASSGGLDRGLYGYTF; cdr3_nt: TGTGCCAGCAGTGGGGGCCTGGACAGGGGCCTCTATGGCTACACCTTC
j_call: TRBJ2-1; v_call: TRBV27; d_call: .; clone_size: .; cdr3_aa: CASSLGLGGRYNEQFF; cdr3_nt: TGTGCCAGCAGTTTGGGGCTAGGGGGTAGGTACAATGAGCAGTTCTTC
j_call: TRBJ2-7; v_call: TRBV4-3; d_call: .; clone_size: .; cdr3_aa: CASSQGRYREGGEQYF; cdr3_nt: TGCGCCAGCAGCCAAGGACGTTACAGGGAGGGAGGCGAGCAGTACTTC
j_call: TRBJ1-2; v_call: TRBV10-1; d_call: .; clone_size: .; cdr3_aa: CASSAYSNYGYTF; cdr3_nt: TGCGCCAGCAGTGCCTACAGCAACTATGGCTACACCTTC